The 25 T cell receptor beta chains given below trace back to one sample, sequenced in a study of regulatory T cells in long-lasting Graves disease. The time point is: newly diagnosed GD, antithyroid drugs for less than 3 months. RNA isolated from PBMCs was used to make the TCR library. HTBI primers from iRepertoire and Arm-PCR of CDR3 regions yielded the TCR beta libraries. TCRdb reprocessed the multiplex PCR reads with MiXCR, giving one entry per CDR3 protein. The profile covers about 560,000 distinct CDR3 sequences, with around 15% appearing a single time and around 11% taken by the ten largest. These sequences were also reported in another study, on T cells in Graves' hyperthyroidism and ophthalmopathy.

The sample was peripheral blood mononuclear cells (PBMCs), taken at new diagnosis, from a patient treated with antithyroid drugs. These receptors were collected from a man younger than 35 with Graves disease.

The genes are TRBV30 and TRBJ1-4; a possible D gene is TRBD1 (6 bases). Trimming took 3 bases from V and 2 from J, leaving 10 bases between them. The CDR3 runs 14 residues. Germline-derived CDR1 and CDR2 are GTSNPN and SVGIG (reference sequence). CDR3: CAWSGTRTNEKLFF. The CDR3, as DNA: TGTGCCTGGAGCGGGACACGTACTAATGAAAAACTGTTTTTT.

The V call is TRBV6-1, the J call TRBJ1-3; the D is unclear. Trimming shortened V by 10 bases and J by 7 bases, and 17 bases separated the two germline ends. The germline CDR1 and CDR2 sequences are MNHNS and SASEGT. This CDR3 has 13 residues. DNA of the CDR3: TGTGCCACCGTCCCCGGGTACGGGAACACCATATATTTT. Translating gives CATVPGYGNTIYF.

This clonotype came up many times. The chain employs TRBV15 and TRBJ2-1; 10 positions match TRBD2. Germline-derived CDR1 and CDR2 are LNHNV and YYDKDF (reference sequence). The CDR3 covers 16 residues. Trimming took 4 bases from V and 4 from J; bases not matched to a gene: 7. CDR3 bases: TGTGCCACCAGCACCAAGCGGGAGGGGATTTACAATGAGCAGTTCTTC. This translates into CATSTKREGIYNEQFF.

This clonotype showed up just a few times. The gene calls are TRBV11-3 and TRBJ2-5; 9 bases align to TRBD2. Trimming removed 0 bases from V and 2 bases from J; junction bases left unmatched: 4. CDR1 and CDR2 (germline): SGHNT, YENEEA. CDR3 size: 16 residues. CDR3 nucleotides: TGTGCCAGCAGCTTAGATGGTCTAGCGGGACAAGAGACCCAGTACTTC. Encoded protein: CASSLDGLAGQETQYF.

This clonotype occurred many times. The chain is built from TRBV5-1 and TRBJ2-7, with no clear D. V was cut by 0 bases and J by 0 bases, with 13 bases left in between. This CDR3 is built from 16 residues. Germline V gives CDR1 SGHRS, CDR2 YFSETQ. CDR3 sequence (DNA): TGCGCCAGCAGCTTGGAAGGGTTATCCCCCTCCTACGAGCAGTACTTC. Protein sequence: CASSLEGLSPSYEQYF.

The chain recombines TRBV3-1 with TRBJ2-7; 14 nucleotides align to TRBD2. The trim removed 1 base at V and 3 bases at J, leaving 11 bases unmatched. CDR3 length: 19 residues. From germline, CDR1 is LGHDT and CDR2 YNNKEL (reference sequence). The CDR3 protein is CASSQGIGTSGSLRYEQYF. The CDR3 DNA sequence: TGTGCCAGCAGCCAAGGGATTGGGACTAGCGGGAGTTTGCGCTACGAGCAGTACTTC.

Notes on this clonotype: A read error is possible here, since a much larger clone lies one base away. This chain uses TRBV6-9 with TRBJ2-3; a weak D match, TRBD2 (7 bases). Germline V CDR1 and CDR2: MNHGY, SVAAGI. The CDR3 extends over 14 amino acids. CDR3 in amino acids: CASSWGGEEDTQCF. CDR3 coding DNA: TGTGCCAGCAGTTGGGGGGGCGAGGAAGATACGCAGTGTTTT.

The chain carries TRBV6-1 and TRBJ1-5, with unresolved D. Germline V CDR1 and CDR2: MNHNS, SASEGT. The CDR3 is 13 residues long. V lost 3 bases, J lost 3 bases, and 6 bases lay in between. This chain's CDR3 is CASSDFHNQPQHF. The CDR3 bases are TGTGCCAGCAGTGATTTCCACAATCAGCCCCAGCATTTT.

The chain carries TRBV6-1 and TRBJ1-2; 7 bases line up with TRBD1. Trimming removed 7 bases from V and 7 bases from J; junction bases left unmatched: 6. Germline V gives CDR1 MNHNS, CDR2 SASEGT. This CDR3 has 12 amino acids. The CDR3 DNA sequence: TGTGCCAGCACCCGGGGACAGTTTGGCTACACCTTC. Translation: CASTRGQFGYTF.

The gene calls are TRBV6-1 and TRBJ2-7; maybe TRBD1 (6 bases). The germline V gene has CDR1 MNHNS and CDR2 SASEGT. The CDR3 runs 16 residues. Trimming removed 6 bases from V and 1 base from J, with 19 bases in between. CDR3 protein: CASSDPRTAPSYEQYF. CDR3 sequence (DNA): TGTGCCAGCAGCGACCCCCGGACAGCGCCATCCTACGAGCAGTACTTC.

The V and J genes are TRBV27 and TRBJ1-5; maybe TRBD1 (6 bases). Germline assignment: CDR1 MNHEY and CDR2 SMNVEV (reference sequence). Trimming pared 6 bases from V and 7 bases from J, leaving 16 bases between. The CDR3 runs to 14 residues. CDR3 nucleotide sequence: TGTGCCAGCAGGGGGGGGCAGGGCGGACAGCCCCAGCATTTT. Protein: CASRGGQGGQPQHF.

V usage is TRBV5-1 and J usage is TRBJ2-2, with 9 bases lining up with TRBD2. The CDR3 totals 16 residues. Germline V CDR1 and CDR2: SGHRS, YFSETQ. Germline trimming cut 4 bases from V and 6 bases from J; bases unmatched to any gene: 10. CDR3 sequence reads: CASSDLGGRAPGELFF. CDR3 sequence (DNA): TGCGCCAGCAGCGATCTGGGCGGGAGGGCCCCCGGGGAGCTGTTTTTT.

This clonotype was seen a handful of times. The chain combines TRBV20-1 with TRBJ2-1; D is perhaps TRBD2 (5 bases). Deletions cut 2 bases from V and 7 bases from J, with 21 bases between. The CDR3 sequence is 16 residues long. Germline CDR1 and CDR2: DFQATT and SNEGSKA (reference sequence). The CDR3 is CSARPSLGGPGNEQFF. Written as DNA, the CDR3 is TGCAGTGCTAGACCGTCGCTTGGCGGGCCGGGGAATGAGCAGTTCTTC.

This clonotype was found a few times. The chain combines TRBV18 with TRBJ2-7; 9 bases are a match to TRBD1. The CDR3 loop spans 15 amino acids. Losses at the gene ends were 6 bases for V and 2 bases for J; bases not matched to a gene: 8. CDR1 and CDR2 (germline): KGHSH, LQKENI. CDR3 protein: CASSHGQGQTYEQYF. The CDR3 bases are TGTGCCAGCTCCCACGGACAGGGGCAAACCTACGAGCAGTACTTC.

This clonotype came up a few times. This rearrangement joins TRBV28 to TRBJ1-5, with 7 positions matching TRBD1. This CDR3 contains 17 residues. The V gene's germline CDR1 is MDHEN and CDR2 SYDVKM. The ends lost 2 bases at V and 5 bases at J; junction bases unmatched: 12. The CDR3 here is CASSLTTRQGGDQPQHF. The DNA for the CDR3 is TGTGCCAGCAGTTTAACGACCAGACAGGGAGGGGATCAGCCCCAGCATTTT. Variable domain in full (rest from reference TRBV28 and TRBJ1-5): DVKVTQSSRYLVKRTGEKVFLECVQDMDHENMFWYRQDPGLGLRLIYFSYDVKMKEKGDIPEGYSVSREKKERFSLILESASTNQTSMYLCASSLTTRQGGDQPQHFGDGTRLSIL.

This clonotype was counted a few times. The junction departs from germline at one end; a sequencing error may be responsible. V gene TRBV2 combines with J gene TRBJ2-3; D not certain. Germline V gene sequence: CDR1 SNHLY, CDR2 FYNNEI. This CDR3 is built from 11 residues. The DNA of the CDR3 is TGTACCAGCAGGAATCGAGATACGCAGTATTTT. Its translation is CTSRNRDTQYF.

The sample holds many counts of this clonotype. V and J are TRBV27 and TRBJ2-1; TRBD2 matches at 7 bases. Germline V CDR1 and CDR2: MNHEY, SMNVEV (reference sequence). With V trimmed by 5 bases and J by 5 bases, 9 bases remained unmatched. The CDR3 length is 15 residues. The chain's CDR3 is CASSPRAGAHNEQFF. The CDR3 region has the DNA TGTGCCAGCAGTCCCCGGGCGGGAGCCCACAATGAGCAGTTCTTC.

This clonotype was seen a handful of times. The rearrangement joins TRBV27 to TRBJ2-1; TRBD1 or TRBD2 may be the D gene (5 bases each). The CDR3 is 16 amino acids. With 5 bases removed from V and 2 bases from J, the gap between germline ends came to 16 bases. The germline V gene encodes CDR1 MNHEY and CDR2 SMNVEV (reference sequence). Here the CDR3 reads CASSPTKRGAYNEQFF. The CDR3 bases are TGTGCCAGCAGTCCAACTAAAAGGGGAGCCTACAATGAGCAGTTCTTC.

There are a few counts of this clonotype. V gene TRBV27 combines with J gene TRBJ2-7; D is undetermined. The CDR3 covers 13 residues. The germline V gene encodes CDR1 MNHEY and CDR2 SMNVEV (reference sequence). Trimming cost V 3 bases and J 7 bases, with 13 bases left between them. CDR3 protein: CASSFAPGGEQYF. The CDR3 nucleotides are TGTGCCAGCAGTTTTGCCCCGGGTGGGGAGCAGTACTTC.

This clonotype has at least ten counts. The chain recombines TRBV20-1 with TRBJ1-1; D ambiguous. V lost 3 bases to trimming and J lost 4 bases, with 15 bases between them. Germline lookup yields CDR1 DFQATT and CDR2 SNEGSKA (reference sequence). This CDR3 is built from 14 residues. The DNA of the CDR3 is TGCAGTGCTAGGCTCCCCGGCAGAACCACTGAAGCTTTCTTT. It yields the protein CSARLPGRTTEAFF.

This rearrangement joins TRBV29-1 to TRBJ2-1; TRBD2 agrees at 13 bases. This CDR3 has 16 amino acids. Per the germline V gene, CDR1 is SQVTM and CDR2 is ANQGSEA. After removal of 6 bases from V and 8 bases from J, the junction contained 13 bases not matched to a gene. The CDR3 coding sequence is TGCAGCGTGCCCCGTGGACTAGCGGGAGTTATGTATGAGCAGTTCTTC. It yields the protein CSVPRGLAGVMYEQFF.

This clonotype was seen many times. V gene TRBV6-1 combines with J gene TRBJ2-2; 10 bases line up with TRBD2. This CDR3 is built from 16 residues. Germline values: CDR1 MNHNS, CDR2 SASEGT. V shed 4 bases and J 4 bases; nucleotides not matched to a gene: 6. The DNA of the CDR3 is TGTGCCAGCAGTGGAAGGACTAGCGGTAGCACCGGGGAGCTGTTTTTT. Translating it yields CASSGRTSGSTGELFF.

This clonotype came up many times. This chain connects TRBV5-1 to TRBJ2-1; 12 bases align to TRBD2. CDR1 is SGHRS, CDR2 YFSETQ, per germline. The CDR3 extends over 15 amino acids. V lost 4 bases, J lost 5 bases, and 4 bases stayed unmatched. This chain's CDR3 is CASSNLAGGNNEQFF. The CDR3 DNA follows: TGCGCCAGCAGCAACCTAGCGGGAGGGAACAATGAGCAGTTCTTC.

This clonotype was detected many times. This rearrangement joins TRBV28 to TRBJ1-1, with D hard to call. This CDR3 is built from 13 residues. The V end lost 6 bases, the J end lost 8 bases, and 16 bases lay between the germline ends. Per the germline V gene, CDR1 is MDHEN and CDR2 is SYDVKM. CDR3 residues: CASSNPAPVEAFF. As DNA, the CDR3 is TGTGCCAGCAGCAATCCGGCACCTGTCGAAGCTTTCTTT.

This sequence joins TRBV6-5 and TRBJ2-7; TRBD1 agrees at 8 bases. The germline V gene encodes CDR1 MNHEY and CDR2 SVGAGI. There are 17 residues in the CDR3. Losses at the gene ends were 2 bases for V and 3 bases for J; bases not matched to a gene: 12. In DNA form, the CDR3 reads TGTGCCAGCAGTTACCCTCTCGGACAGGGCCTTTTCTACGAGCAGTACTTC. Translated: CASSYPLGQGLFYEQYF.